The present TCR beta chain was sequenced within a study of T cells in localized non-small cell lung cancer. General study points: Exceeding tumor, uninvolved adjacent lung had the highest T cell clonality. Within adjacent lung there appeared a median approximately 57 of the top 100 tumor clones.

On this clone itself: Antigen: not known.

Libraries were prepared by immunoSEQ multiplex PCR; TCRdb keeps only in-frame clonotypes and omits some of them. Of about 40,000 clones detected, approximately 86% appear once; the ten largest clones hold around 3.8%. The CDR3 spans 13 residues. The V gene's germline CDR1 is SGHTA and CDR2 FQGTGA. After removal of 5 bases from V and 9 bases from J, the junction contained 6 bases not matched to a gene. The chain links TRBV7-3 to TRBJ2-1, with TRBD1 matching over 8 bases. Sequencing used peripheral blood, obtained before any cancer treatment. This receptor was obtained from a man between 18 and 50 years old with stage I lung adenocarcinoma. The CDR3 sequence is CASSIQGVGEQFF. The CDR3 DNA reads as TGTGCCAGCAGCATACAGGGGGTGGGTGAGCAGTTCTTC.